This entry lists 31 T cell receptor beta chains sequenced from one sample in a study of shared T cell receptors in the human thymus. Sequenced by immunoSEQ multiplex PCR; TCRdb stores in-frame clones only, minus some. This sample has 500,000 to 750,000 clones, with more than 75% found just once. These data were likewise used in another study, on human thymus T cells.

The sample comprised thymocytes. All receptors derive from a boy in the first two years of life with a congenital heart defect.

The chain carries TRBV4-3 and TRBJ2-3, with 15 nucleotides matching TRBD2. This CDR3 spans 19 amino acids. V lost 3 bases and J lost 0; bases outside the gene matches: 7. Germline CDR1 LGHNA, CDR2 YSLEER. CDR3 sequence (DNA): TGCGCCAGCAGCCAGTGGACTAGCGGGAGGGTCCCGAGCACAGATACGCAGTATTTT. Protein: CASSQWTSGRVPSTDTQYF.

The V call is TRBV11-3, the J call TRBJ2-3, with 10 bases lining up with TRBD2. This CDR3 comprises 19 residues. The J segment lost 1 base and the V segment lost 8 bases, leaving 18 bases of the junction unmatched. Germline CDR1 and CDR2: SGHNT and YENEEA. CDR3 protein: CASGRGQKREGNGTDTQYF. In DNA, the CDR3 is TGTGCCAGCGGCCGGGGGCAAAAGCGGGAGGGCAACGGCACAGATACGCAGTATTTT.

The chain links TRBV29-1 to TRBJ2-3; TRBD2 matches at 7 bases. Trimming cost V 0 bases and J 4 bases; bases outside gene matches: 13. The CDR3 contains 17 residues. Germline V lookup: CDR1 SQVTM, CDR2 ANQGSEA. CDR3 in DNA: TGCAGCGTTGAAGATCGTGGACGGGGGGATTCGGCAGATACGCAGTATTTT. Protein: CSVEDRGRGDSADTQYF.

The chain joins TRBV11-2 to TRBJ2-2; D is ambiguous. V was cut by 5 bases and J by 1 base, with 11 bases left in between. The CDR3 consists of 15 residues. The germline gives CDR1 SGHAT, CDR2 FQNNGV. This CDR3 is CASSPKSRNTGELFF. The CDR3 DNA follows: TGTGCCAGCAGCCCCAAATCTAGGAACACCGGGGAGCTGTTTTTT.

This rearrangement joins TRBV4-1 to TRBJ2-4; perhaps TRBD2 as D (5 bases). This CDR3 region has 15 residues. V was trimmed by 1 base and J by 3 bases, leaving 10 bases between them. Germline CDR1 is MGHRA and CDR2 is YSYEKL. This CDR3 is CASSQGRELKNIQYF. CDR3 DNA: TGCGCCAGCAGCCAAGGTAGGGAGCTCAAAAACATTCAGTACTTC.

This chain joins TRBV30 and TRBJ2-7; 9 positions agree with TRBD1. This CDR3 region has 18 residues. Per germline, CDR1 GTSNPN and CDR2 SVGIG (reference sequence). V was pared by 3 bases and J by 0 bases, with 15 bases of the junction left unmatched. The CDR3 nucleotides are TGTGCCTGGAGCGCCCCGGGACAGGGTTTGGGGGTCTCCTACGAGCAGTACTTC. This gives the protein CAWSAPGQGLGVSYEQYF.

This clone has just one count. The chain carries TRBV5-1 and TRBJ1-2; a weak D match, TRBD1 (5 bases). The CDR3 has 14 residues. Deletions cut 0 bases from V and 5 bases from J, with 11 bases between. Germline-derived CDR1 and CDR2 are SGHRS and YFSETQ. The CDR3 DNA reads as TGCGCCAGCAGCTTGGGCAGGGCAGGATATGGCTACACCTTC. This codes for CASSLGRAGYGYTF.

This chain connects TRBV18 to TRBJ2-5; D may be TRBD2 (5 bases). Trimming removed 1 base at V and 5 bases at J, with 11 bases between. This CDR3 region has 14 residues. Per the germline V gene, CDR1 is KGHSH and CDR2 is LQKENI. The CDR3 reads CASSPLRRGETQYF. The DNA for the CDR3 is TGTGCCAGCTCACCACTACGGCGAGGGGAGACCCAGTACTTC.

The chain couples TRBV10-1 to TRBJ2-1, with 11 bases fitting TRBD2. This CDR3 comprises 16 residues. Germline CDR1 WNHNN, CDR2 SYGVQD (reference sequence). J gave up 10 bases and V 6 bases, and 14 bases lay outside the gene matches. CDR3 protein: CASRIPPGLAVLEQFF. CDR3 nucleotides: TGCGCCAGCAGAATACCCCCGGGACTAGCGGTTCTAGAGCAGTTCTTC.

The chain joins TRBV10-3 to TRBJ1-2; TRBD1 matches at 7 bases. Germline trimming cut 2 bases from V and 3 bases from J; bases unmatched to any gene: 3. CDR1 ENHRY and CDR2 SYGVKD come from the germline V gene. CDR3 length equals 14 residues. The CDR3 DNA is TGTGCCATCAGTGAGGGGGGACAGTACTATGGCTACACCTTC. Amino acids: CAISEGGQYYGYTF.

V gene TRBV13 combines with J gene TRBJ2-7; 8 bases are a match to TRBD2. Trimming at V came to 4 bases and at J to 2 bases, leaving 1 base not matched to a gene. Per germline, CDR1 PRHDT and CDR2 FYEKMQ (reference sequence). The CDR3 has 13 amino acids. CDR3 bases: TGTGCCAGCAGCTCGGGACTAGCCTACGAGCAGTACTTC. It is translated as CASSSGLAYEQYF.

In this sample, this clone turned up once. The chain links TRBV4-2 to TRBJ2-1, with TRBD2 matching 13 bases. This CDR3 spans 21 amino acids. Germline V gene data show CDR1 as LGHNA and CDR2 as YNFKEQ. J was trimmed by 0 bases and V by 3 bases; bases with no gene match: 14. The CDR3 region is CASSHPGKTSGRETSYNEQFF. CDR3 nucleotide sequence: TGTGCCAGCAGCCACCCCGGTAAAACTAGCGGGAGGGAAACCTCCTACAATGAGCAGTTCTTC.

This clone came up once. CDR3 sequence reads: CASSTNLAGVGDEQFF. CDR3 nucleotides: TGTGCCAGCAGTACCAACCTAGCGGGAGTAGGGGATGAGCAGTTCTTC. The chain links TRBV27 to TRBJ2-1, with 10 nucleotides matching TRBD2. This CDR3 comprises 16 residues. Germline V CDR1 and CDR2: MNHEY, SMNVEV (reference sequence). Trimming took 5 bases from V and 8 from J; bases not matched to a gene: 12.

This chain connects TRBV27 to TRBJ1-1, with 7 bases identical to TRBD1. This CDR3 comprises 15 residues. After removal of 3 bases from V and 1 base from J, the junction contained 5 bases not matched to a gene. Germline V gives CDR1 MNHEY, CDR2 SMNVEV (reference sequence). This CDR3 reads CASSLEGAQNTEAFF. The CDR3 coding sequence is TGTGCCAGCAGTTTGGAGGGGGCCCAGAACACTGAAGCTTTCTTT.

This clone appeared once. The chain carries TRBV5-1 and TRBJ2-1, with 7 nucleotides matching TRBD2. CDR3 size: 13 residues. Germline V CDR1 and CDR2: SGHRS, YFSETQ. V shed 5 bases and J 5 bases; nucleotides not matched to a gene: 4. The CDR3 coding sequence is TGCGCCAGCAGGTCCACTAGCGACAATGAGCAGTTCTTC. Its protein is CASRSTSDNEQFF.

CDR3: CASSPWGVGRSYNEQFF. As DNA, the CDR3 is TGTGCCAGCAGTCCATGGGGAGTGGGGAGGTCCTACAATGAGCAGTTCTTC. The chain recombines TRBV28 with TRBJ2-1; D might be TRBD2 (6 bases). CDR3 length equals 17 residues. Germline CDR1 MDHEN, CDR2 SYDVKM. The ends were cut back, 5 bases at V and 1 base at J, with 18 bases in the middle. Filled out from reference TRBV28 and TRBJ2-1, the complete variable domain reads DVKVTQSSRYLVKRTGEKVFLECVQDMDHENMFWYRQDPGLGLRLIYFSYDVKMKEKGDIPEGYSVSREKKERFSLILESASTNQTSMYLCASSPWGVGRSYNEQFFGPGTRLTVL.

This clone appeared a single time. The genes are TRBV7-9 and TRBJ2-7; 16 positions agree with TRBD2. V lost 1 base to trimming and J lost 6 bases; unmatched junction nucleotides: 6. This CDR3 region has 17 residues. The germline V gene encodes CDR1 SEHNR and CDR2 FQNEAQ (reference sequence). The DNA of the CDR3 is TGTGCCAGCAGCTTAGGGGAGGGACTAGCGGGAGGGCCCGAGCAGTACTTC. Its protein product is CASSLGEGLAGGPEQYF.

DNA for the CDR3: TGTGCCAGCAGCTTAACCCCCCCAAGCGGGAGCGAGGAGACCCAGTACTTC. Amino acids: CASSLTPPSGSEETQYF. The V gene is TRBV7-9, the J gene TRBJ2-5; 8 bases are shared with TRBD2. Unmatched junction bases numbered 13, after V lost 2 bases and J lost 5 bases. Germline CDR1 reads SEHNR; CDR2 reads FQNEAQ (reference sequence). There are 17 residues in the CDR3. The complete variable domain, with remaining parts taken from reference TRBV7-9 and TRBJ2-5, reads DTGVSQNPRHKITKRGQNVTFRCDPISEHNRLYWYRQTLGQGPEFLTYFQNEAQLEKSRLLSDRFSAERPKGSFSTLEIQRTEQGDSAMYLCASSLTPPSGSEETQYFGPGTRLLVL.

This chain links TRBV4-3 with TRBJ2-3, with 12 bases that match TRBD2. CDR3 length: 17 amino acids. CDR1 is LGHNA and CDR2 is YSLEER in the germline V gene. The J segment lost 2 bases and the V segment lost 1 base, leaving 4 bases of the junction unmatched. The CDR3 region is CASSQGWTSGTTDTQYF. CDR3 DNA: TGCGCCAGCAGCCAAGGCTGGACTAGCGGGACCACAGATACGCAGTATTTT.

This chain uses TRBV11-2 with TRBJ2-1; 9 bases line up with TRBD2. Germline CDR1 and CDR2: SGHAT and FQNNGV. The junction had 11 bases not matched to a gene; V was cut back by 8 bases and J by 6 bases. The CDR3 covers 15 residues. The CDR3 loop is CASSQGAGGINEQFF. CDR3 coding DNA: TGTGCCAGCTCCCAAGGGGCGGGAGGGATCAATGAGCAGTTCTTC.

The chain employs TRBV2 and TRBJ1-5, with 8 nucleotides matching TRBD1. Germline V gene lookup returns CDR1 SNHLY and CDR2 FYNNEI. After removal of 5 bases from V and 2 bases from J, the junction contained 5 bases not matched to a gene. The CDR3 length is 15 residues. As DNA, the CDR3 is TGTGCCAGCAGTAACGACAGGGGTGGCAATCAGCCCCAGCATTTT. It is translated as CASSNDRGGNQPQHF.

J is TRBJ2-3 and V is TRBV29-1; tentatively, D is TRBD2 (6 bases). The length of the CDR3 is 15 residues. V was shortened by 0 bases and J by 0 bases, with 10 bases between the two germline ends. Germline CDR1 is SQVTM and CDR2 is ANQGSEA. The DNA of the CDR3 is TGCAGCGTTGAAGATCAGAGCGGGAGCACAGATACGCAGTATTTT. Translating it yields CSVEDQSGSTDTQYF.

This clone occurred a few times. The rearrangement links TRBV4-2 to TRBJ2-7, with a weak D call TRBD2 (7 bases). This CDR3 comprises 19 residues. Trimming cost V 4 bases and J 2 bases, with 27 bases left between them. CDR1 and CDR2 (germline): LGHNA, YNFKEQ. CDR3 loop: CASSLRRGLAAPLAYEQYF. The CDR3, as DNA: TGTGCCAGCAGCCTACGACGGGGGCTAGCGGCACCCCTGGCCTACGAGCAGTACTTC.

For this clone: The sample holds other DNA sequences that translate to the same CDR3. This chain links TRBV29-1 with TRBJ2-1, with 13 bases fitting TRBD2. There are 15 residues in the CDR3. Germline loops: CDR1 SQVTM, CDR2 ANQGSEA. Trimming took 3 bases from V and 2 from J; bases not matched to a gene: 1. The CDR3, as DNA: TGCAGCGTTGAGGGACTAGCGGGACCCTACAATGAGCAGTTCTTC. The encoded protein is CSVEGLAGPYNEQFF.

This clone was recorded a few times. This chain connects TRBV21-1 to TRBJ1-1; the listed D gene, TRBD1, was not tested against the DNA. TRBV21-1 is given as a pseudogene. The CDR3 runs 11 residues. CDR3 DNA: TGTGCCAGCAGCAAAGAGGGGGAAGCTTTCTTT. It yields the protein CASSKEGEAFF.

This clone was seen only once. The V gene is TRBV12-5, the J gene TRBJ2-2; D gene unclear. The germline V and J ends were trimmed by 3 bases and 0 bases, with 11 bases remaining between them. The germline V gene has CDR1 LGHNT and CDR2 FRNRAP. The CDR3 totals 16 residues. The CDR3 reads CASGFLSNANTGELFF. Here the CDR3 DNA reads TGTGCTAGTGGTTTCTTGAGTAACGCGAACACCGGGGAGCTGTTTTTT.

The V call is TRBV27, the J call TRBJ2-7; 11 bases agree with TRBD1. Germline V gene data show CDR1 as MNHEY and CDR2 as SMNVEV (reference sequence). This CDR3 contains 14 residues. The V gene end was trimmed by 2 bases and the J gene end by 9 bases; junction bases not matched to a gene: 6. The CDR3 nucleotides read TGTGCCAGCAGTTTAGTGGACAGGGGGCGCGTGCAGTACTTC. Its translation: CASSLVDRGRVQYF.

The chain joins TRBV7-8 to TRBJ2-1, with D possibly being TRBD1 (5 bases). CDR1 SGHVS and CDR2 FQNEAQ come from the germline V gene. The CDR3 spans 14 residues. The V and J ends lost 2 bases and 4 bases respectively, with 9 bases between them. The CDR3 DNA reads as TGTGCCAGCAGCTTATTGAGACAGTACAATGAGCAGTTCTTC. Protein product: CASSLLRQYNEQFF. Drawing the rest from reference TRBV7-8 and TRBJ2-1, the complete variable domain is GAGVSQSPRYKVAKRGQDVALRCDPISGHVSLFWYQQALGQGPEFLTYFQNEAQLDKSGLPSDRFFAERPEGSVSTLKIQRTQQEDSAVYLCASSLLRQYNEQFFGPGTRLTVL.

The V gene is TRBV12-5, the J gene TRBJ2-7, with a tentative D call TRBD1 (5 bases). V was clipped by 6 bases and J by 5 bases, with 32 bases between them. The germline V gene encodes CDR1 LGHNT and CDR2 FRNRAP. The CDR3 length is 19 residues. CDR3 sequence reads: CASGIYDIIKGTGVDEQYF. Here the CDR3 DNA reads TGTGCTAGTGGCATTTACGACATTATTAAAGGTACAGGTGTCGACGAGCAGTACTTC. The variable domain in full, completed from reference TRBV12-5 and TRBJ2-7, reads DARVTQTPRHKVTEMGQEVTMRCQPILGHNTVFWYRQTMMQGLELLAYFRNRAPLDDSGMPKDRFSAEMPDATLATLKIQPSEPRDSAVYFCASGIYDIIKGTGVDEQYFGPGTRLTVT.

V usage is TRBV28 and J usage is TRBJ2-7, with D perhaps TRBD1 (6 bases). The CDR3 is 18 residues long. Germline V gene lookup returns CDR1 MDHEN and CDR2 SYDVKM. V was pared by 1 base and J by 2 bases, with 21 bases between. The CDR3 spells CASSLLLLTGPLAYEQYF. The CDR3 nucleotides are TGTGCCAGCAGTTTATTACTGCTGACAGGCCCCCTCGCCTACGAGCAGTACTTC. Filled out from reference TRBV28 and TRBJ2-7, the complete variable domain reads DVKVTQSSRYLVKRTGEKVFLECVQDMDHENMFWYRQDPGLGLRLIYFSYDVKMKEKGDIPEGYSVSREKKERFSLILESASTNQTSMYLCASSLLLLTGPLAYEQYFGPGTRLTVT.

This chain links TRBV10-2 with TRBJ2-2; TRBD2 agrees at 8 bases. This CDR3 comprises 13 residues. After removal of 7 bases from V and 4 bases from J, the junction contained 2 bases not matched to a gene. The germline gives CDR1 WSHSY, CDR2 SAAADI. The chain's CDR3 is CASTGGPTGELFF. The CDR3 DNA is TGCGCCAGCACGGGAGGGCCCACCGGGGAGCTGTTTTTT.